The rows below give T cell receptor beta chains drawn from one sample of a study of blood T cell repertoires in COVID-19. The table came from immunoSEQ multiplex PCR; TCRdb's copy has only in-frame clones and leaves some out. The sample has about 44,000 clones, roughly 73% seen once. The specimen was peripheral blood. The receptor source for this set is a man older than 75 with acute or convalescent COVID-19. Both conserved end residues are part of each CDR3. A D gene is named only where the DNA matches it firmly. Some rows mark clone size as missing; the rest say once, few, many or name a class of expanded clone.

j_call: TRBJ2-2
v_call: TRBV5-1
d_call: .
clone_size: .
cdr3_aa: CASSLNAGVMGTGELFF
cdr3_nt: TGCGCCAGCAGCTTGAACGCGGGCGTTATGGGGACCGGGGAGCTGTTTTTT

j_call: TRBJ2-3
v_call: TRBV3-1/TRBV3-2
d_call: .
clone_size: .
cdr3_aa: CASSLRGHGRREDTQYF
cdr3_nt: TGTGCCAGCAGCCTCAGGGGTCACGGGAGGAGGGAGGATACGCAGTATTTT

j_call: TRBJ1-5
v_call: TRBV28
d_call: .
clone_size: few
cdr3_aa: CASSLHSNEPQHF
cdr3_nt: TGTGCCAGCAGTTTACATAGCAATGAACCCCAGCATTTT

j_call: TRBJ1-2
v_call: TRBV12-3/TRBV12-4
d_call: .
clone_size: .
cdr3_aa: CASSLAQGGGYTF
cdr3_nt: TGTGCCAGCAGTTTAGCCCAGGGTGGTGGCTACACCTTC

j_call: TRBJ2-5
v_call: TRBV29-1
d_call: .
clone_size: .
cdr3_aa: CSVGQRGSETQYF
cdr3_nt: TGCAGCGTAGGACAGAGGGGGTCCGAGACCCAGTACTTC

j_call: TRBJ1-5
v_call: TRBV24-1
d_call: .
clone_size: .
cdr3_aa: CATSAFGGKDQPQHF
cdr3_nt: TGTGCCACCAGTGCCTTTGGGGGGAAGGATCAGCCCCAGCATTTT

j_call: TRBJ1-5
v_call: TRBV7-2
d_call: .
clone_size: .
cdr3_aa: CASSLGGTSQPQHF
cdr3_nt: TGTGCCAGCAGCTTGGGGGGGACGAGTCAGCCCCAGCATTTT

j_call: TRBJ2-2
v_call: TRBV12-3/TRBV12-4
d_call: .
clone_size: many
cdr3_aa: CASSLIRGELFF
cdr3_nt: TGTGCCAGCAGTTTAATCCGCGGGGAGCTGTTTTTT

j_call: TRBJ1-5
v_call: TRBV28
d_call: TRBD1
clone_size: .
cdr3_aa: CASSLGQRYQPQHF
cdr3_nt: TGTGCCAGCAGCCTGGGACAGAGATATCAGCCCCAGCATTTT

j_call: TRBJ2-1
v_call: TRBV5-1
d_call: TRBD2
clone_size: .
cdr3_aa: CASNLAGGYNEQFF
cdr3_nt: TGCGCCAGCAACCTTGCGGGAGGATACAATGAGCAGTTCTTC

j_call: TRBJ2-1
v_call: TRBV28
d_call: .
clone_size: .
cdr3_aa: CASSLLRAEQFF
cdr3_nt: TGTGCCAGCAGTTTACTCAGGGCTGAGCAGTTCTTC

j_call: TRBJ1-3
v_call: TRBV11-2
d_call: .
clone_size: .
cdr3_aa: CASSLVEASSGNTIYF
cdr3_nt: TGTGCCAGCAGCTTAGTGGAGGCTAGTTCTGGAAACACCATATATTTT

j_call: TRBJ1-3
v_call: TRBV7-9
d_call: TRBD1
clone_size: few
cdr3_aa: CASSYRLTGTGFGNTIYF
cdr3_nt: TGTGCCAGCAGCTACCGGTTGACCGGGACAGGGTTTGGAAACACCATATATTTT

j_call: TRBJ2-7
v_call: TRBV18
d_call: TRBD1
clone_size: once
cdr3_aa: CASSQQGNPYEQYF
cdr3_nt: TGTGCCAGCTCACAACAGGGGAACCCCTACGAGCAGTACTTC

j_call: TRBJ2-5
v_call: TRBV3-1/TRBV3-2
d_call: TRBD1
clone_size: .
cdr3_aa: CASSVQGAGETQYF
cdr3_nt: TGTGCCAGCAGCGTACAGGGGGCAGGGGAGACCCAGTACTTC

j_call: TRBJ2-5
v_call: TRBV28
d_call: TRBD2
clone_size: .
cdr3_aa: CASSLGGSETQYF
cdr3_nt: TGTGCCAGCAGTTTGGGCGGGAGTGAGACCCAGTACTTC

j_call: TRBJ2-6
v_call: TRBV19
d_call: .
clone_size: .
cdr3_aa: CASSIDGSSGANVLTF
cdr3_nt: TGTGCCAGTAGTATCGACGGGAGCTCTGGGGCCAACGTCCTGACTTTC

j_call: TRBJ2-7
v_call: TRBV18
d_call: .
clone_size: .
cdr3_aa: CASAIGQGTYEQYF
cdr3_nt: TGTGCCAGCGCCATTGGTCAGGGGACCTACGAGCAGTACTTC

j_call: TRBJ1-4
v_call: TRBV18
d_call: TRBD1
clone_size: .
cdr3_aa: CASSRDSNEKLFF
cdr3_nt: TGTGCCAGCTCTAGGGACAGTAATGAAAAACTGTTTTTT

j_call: TRBJ2-7
v_call: TRBV10-1
d_call: .
clone_size: .
cdr3_aa: CASSEGGEEQYF
cdr3_nt: TGCGCCAGCAGTGAGGGAGGGGAAGAGCAGTACTTC

j_call: TRBJ2-7
v_call: TRBV3-1/TRBV3-2
d_call: .
clone_size: .
cdr3_aa: CASSQQGSSYEQYF
cdr3_nt: TGTGCCAGCAGCCAACAGGGGAGCTCCTACGAGCAGTACTTC

j_call: TRBJ1-5
v_call: TRBV19
d_call: .
clone_size: few
cdr3_aa: CASSIPQGYQPQHF
cdr3_nt: TGTGCCAGTAGTATCCCACAGGGATATCAGCCCCAGCATTTT

j_call: TRBJ2-7
v_call: TRBV5-1
d_call: TRBD2
clone_size: .
cdr3_aa: CASSATAGPAGAYEQYF
cdr3_nt: TGCGCCAGCAGCGCGACCGCGGGCCCAGCGGGGGCCTACGAGCAGTACTTC

j_call: TRBJ1-4
v_call: TRBV7-9
d_call: .
clone_size: .
cdr3_aa: CASSLRGAGEKLFF
cdr3_nt: TGTGCCAGCAGCTTACGGGGGGCGGGAGAAAAACTGTTTTTT

j_call: TRBJ2-3
v_call: TRBV23-1
d_call: TRBD2
clone_size: few
cdr3_aa: CASSQSGSGRSLSDTQYF
cdr3_nt: TGCGCCAGCAGTCAATCGGGTAGCGGGAGGAGCCTCTCAGATACGCAGTATTTT

j_call: TRBJ2-1
v_call: TRBV5-5
d_call: TRBD2
clone_size: .
cdr3_aa: CASSSRDYNNEQFF
cdr3_nt: TGTGCCAGCAGCTCCCGGGACTATAACAATGAGCAGTTCTTC

j_call: TRBJ1-1
v_call: TRBV2
d_call: .
clone_size: .
cdr3_aa: CASSERMSREAFF
cdr3_nt: TGTGCCAGCAGTGAAAGGATGAGCAGGGAAGCTTTCTTT

j_call: TRBJ2-7
v_call: TRBV7-2
d_call: TRBD1
clone_size: .
cdr3_aa: CASSFTPGQGYEQYF
cdr3_nt: TGTGCCAGCAGCTTCACCCCGGGACAGGGGTACGAGCAGTACTTC

j_call: TRBJ2-1
v_call: TRBV7-2
d_call: TRBD2
clone_size: .
cdr3_aa: CASSQTSGLGEQFF
cdr3_nt: TGTGCCAGCAGCCAGACTAGCGGACTGGGTGAGCAGTTCTTC

j_call: TRBJ1-2
v_call: TRBV9
d_call: .
clone_size: .
cdr3_aa: CASSAQGPYGYTF
cdr3_nt: TGTGCCAGCAGCGCACAGGGACCCTATGGCTACACCTTC

j_call: TRBJ1-6
v_call: TRBV4-3
d_call: TRBD1
clone_size: once
cdr3_aa: CASSQDGQVHSPLHF
cdr3_nt: TGCGCCAGCAGCCAAGACGGACAGGTCCATTCACCCCTCCACTTT

j_call: TRBJ2-3
v_call: TRBV6-4
d_call: TRBD2
clone_size: .
cdr3_aa: CASSMGLAGTDTQYF
cdr3_nt: TGTGCCAGCAGTATGGGACTAGCGGGAACAGATACGCAGTATTTT

j_call: TRBJ1-1
v_call: TRBV4-3
d_call: .
clone_size: .
cdr3_aa: CASSQDNKGPPEAFF
cdr3_nt: TGCGCCAGCAGCCAAGATAATAAGGGGCCCCCTGAAGCTTTCTTT

j_call: TRBJ1-1
v_call: TRBV5-6
d_call: .
clone_size: few
cdr3_aa: CASSSAIDRMNTEAFF
cdr3_nt: TGTGCCAGCAGCTCCGCAATAGACAGGATGAACACTGAAGCTTTCTTT

j_call: TRBJ2-3
v_call: TRBV5-4
d_call: TRBD2
clone_size: .
cdr3_aa: CASSLDGSGSGDTQYF
cdr3_nt: TGTGCCAGCAGCTTGGATGGTAGCGGGAGCGGAGATACGCAGTATTTT

j_call: TRBJ2-1
v_call: TRBV7-8
d_call: TRBD2
clone_size: .
cdr3_aa: CASSTLAGAPFF
cdr3_nt: TGTGCCAGCAGCACCTTAGCGGGAGCCCCGTTCTTC

j_call: TRBJ1-2
v_call: TRBV28
d_call: .
clone_size: .
cdr3_aa: CASSPRGGRYGYTF
cdr3_nt: TGTGCCAGCAGTCCGCGGGGGGGGCGCTATGGCTACACCTTC

j_call: TRBJ2-3
v_call: TRBV7-2
d_call: .
clone_size: .
cdr3_aa: CASSRGGTDTQYF
cdr3_nt: TGTGCCAGCAGCCGGGGAGGAACAGATACGCAGTATTTT

j_call: TRBJ2-2
v_call: TRBV5-1
d_call: .
clone_size: .
cdr3_aa: CASSLAWGQTGELFF
cdr3_nt: TGCGCCAGCAGCTTGGCTTGGGGGCAGACCGGGGAGCTGTTTTTT

j_call: TRBJ1-2
v_call: TRBV10-3
d_call: TRBD1
clone_size: .
cdr3_aa: CAISGQPAYGYTF
cdr3_nt: TGTGCCATCTCGGGACAGCCAGCCTATGGCTACACCTTC

j_call: TRBJ1-1
v_call: TRBV5-4
d_call: .
clone_size: .
cdr3_aa: CASSLRGMNTEAFF
cdr3_nt: TGTGCCAGCAGCTTGAGGGGGATGAACACTGAAGCTTTCTTT

j_call: TRBJ2-3
v_call: TRBV7-8
d_call: .
clone_size: .
cdr3_aa: CASSLRTGSTDTQYF
cdr3_nt: TGTGCCAGCAGCCTGAGGACGGGGAGCACAGATACGCAGTATTTT

j_call: TRBJ2-3
v_call: TRBV2
d_call: TRBD2
clone_size: once
cdr3_aa: CASSRRLAGISTDTQYF
cdr3_nt: TGTGCCAGCAGCCGGCGACTAGCGGGGATTAGCACAGATACGCAGTATTTT

j_call: TRBJ2-1
v_call: TRBV11-2
d_call: .
clone_size: few
cdr3_aa: CASSLGFGVNNEQFF
cdr3_nt: TGTGCCAGCAGCTTAGGGTTCGGGGTTAACAATGAGCAGTTCTTC

j_call: TRBJ1-1
v_call: TRBV10-3
d_call: .
clone_size: .
cdr3_aa: CAIRDQVNTEAFF
cdr3_nt: TGTGCCATCAGAGACCAGGTGAACACTGAAGCTTTCTTT

j_call: TRBJ2-1
v_call: TRBV4-1
d_call: TRBD2
clone_size: once
cdr3_aa: CASSHPGLAGYNEQFF
cdr3_nt: TGCGCCAGCAGCCATCCCGGACTAGCGGGGTACAATGAGCAGTTCTTC

j_call: TRBJ1-2
v_call: TRBV2
d_call: TRBD1
clone_size: few
cdr3_aa: CASSAGQGLRSYGYTF
cdr3_nt: TGTGCCAGCAGTGCGGGACAGGGGTTAAGAAGCTATGGCTACACCTTC

j_call: TRBJ2-3
v_call: TRBV3-1/TRBV3-2
d_call: TRBD2
clone_size: .
cdr3_aa: CASSPGTSRSTDTQYF
cdr3_nt: TGTGCCAGCAGCCCGGGGACTAGCAGAAGCACAGATACGCAGTATTTT

j_call: TRBJ2-5
v_call: TRBV18
d_call: .
clone_size: .
cdr3_aa: CASSSPGEQETQYF
cdr3_nt: TGTGCCAGCTCCTCACCGGGGGAACAAGAGACCCAGTACTTC

j_call: TRBJ2-7
v_call: TRBV19
d_call: TRBD1
clone_size: .
cdr3_aa: CASSIRRQGVPDEQYF
cdr3_nt: TGTGCCAGTAGTATAAGGAGACAGGGGGTACCGGATGAGCAGTACTTC

j_call: TRBJ2-7
v_call: TRBV12-3/TRBV12-4
d_call: TRBD1
clone_size: .
cdr3_aa: CASRTTGVGEQYF
cdr3_nt: TGTGCCAGCAGAACTACAGGGGTCGGCGAGCAGTACTTC